A selection of T cell receptor beta chains follows, all from one sample in a study of T cell changes during pregnancy in multiple sclerosis. Profiling relied on immunoSEQ multiplex PCR, and the TCRdb table lists in-frame clones only, not all of them. The sample consists of 60,000 to 75,000 clones, 75% to 95% of them appearing once. Sample: peripheral blood, taken before pregnancy. Receptors were obtained from a female donor with multiple sclerosis, enrolled in a pregnancy study. Both conserved end residues are part of each CDR3. Fields, in order: clone size, CDR3 length, J gene, V gene, D gene, CDR3 DNA, CDR3 protein. D genes are given only for firm matches. Some rows mark clone size as missing; the rest say once, few, many or name a class of expanded clone.

once,16,TRBJ1-6,TRBV4-3,TRBD1,TGCGCCAGCAGCCCGGACAGGTCCTTTTATAATTCACCCCTCCACTTT,CASSPDRSFYNSPLHF
once,13,TRBJ1-1,TRBV9,NA,TGTGCCAGCAGCGTAGGGGCGAACACTGAAGCTTTCTTT,CASSVGANTEAFF
NA,14,TRBJ2-2,TRBV6-6,NA,TGTGCCAGCAGTTACTCTGGACATCCCGGGGAGCTGTTTTTT,CASSYSGHPGELFF
NA,16,TRBJ2-6,TRBV19,NA,TGTGCCAGTAGTATAGAATCCAGATCTGGGGCCAACGTCCTGACTTTC,CASSIESRSGANVLTF
once,14,TRBJ2-5,TRBV29-1,TRBD2,TGCAGCGTTGCAATAGCGGGGGCCCAGAGGACCCAGTACTTC,CSVAIAGAQRTQYF
NA,11,TRBJ1-2,TRBV20-1,TRBD1,TGCAGTGCCCGAGGGGGGACAGGGGGAAGTTTC,CSARGGTGGSF
NA,13,TRBJ2-2,TRBV10-2,NA,TGCGCCAGTACGGGGACGGGGGTCGGGGAGCTGTTTTTT,CASTGTGVGELFF
NA,14,TRBJ1-6,TRBV6-6,NA,TGTGCCAGCAGCGTAGCAGACGGGGATTCACCCCTCCACTTT,CASSVADGDSPLHF
NA,14,TRBJ1-2,TRBV5-4,TRBD1,TGTGCCAGCAGCTCGGGACAGCTCCCCGCTGGCTACACCTTC,CASSSGQLPAGYTF
NA,15,TRBJ1-2,TRBV7-2,TRBD1,TGTGCCAGCACCCCAGGGGGTCTACCTAACTATGGCTACACCTTC,CASTPGGLPNYGYTF
NA,17,TRBJ1-5,TRBV25-1,NA,TGTGCCAGCTCGGACAGCTCCAAAGGAGAGAGCAATCAGCCCCAGCATTTT,CASSDSSKGESNQPQHF
NA,13,TRBJ1-1,TRBV2,NA,TGTGCCAGCAGAGCCTCATTGAACACTGAAGCTTTCTTT,CASRASLNTEAFF
NA,15,TRBJ2-2,TRBV6-6,TRBD1,TGTGCCAGCAGTACAGGGGGCGCGTACACCGGGGAGCTGTTTTTT,CASSTGGAYTGELFF
NA,14,TRBJ2-5,TRBV7-2,NA,TGTGCCAGCAGCCCTAAGGGAGAGCAAGAGACCCAGTACTTC,CASSPKGEQETQYF
NA,13,TRBJ1-1,TRBV27,NA,TGTGCCAGCAGTTTGGGGGGGCGTACCGAAGCTTTCTTT,CASSLGGRTEAFF
NA,15,TRBJ2-3,TRBV2,TRBD1,TGTGCCAGCAGTTTCGACAGGGTCCTCAGCGATACGCAGTATTTT,CASSFDRVLSDTQYF
NA,13,TRBJ1-2,TRBV7-2,TRBD1,TGTGCCAGCAGCTCCTCCCCCGGACAGGAGCCACCCTTC,CASSSSPGQEPPF
NA,14,TRBJ1-1,TRBV7-2,TRBD1,TGTGCCACTACGACAGGGGGCGCGACCACTGAAGCTTTCTTT,CATTTGGATTEAFF
once,15,TRBJ1-4,TRBV19,NA,TGTGCCAGTAGTATGCCGGCGGGAGTTAATGAAAAACTGTTTTTT,CASSMPAGVNEKLFF
NA,13,TRBJ2-3,TRBV30,TRBD1,TGTGCATCGAAGCAGGGGGCAACAGATACGCAGTATTTT,CASKQGATDTQYF
NA,15,TRBJ1-6,TRBV6-1,NA,TGTGCCAGCAGTGCCAGCGGGTCATCGGATTCACCCCTCCACTTT,CASSASGSSDSPLHF
NA,12,TRBJ1-2,TRBV29-1,TRBD1,TGCAGCGTCGAGACAGGGGGCTATGGCTACACCTTC,CSVETGGYGYTF
NA,14,TRBJ1-5,TRBV19,NA,TGTGCCAGTAGTATAGGCGGCTACAATCAGCCCCAGCATTTT,CASSIGGYNQPQHF
NA,14,TRBJ1-5,TRBV19,NA,TGTGCCAGTAGCCGAGTCGCGTCAAATCAGCCCCAGCATTTT,CASSRVASNQPQHF
once,14,TRBJ2-5,TRBV19,TRBD2,TGTGCCAGTAGTAAAAGCGGGGCCCAAGAGACCCAGTACTTC,CASSKSGAQETQYF
NA,15,TRBJ1-6,TRBV2,NA,TGTGCCAGCAAAACCCTAAGCTCCTATAATTCACCCCTCCACTTT,CASKTLSSYNSPLHF
NA,14,TRBJ2-7,TRBV27,NA,TGTGCCAGCAGCCGGACATTTAGCTCCTACGAGCAGTACTTC,CASSRTFSSYEQYF
NA,14,TRBJ2-7,TRBV10-3,NA,TGTGCCATCAGTGAGTCGCAGGGGACCCACGAGCAGTACTTC,CAISESQGTHEQYF
few,13,TRBJ1-2,TRBV7-2,NA,TGTGCCAGCAGCCATCGCCCGTCTAATGGCTACACCTTC,CASSHRPSNGYTF
once,15,TRBJ1-2,TRBV7-9,TRBD1,TGTGCCAGCAGCTTACCGGGACAGGCATCCTATGGCTACACCTTC,CASSLPGQASYGYTF
NA,17,TRBJ1-2,TRBV19,NA,TGTGCCAGTAGTCAACGGGTGCCCCAGACGTATAACTATGGCTACACCTTC,CASSQRVPQTYNYGYTF
NA,16,TRBJ2-4,TRBV18,TRBD1,TGTGCCAGCTCACCACAGGGGGCCTTGGGCAAAAACATTCAGTACTTC,CASSPQGALGKNIQYF
few,14,TRBJ1-2,TRBV5-6,NA,TGTGCCAGCAGCTTGGGACAACTTAACTATGGCTACACCTTC,CASSLGQLNYGYTF
NA,16,TRBJ2-7,TRBV4-3,TRBD2,TGCGCCAGCAGCCAAGATGCCGGGGGGACCTCCTACGAGCAGTACTTC,CASSQDAGGTSYEQYF
NA,15,TRBJ2-5,TRBV2,TRBD1,TGTGCCAGCAGTCCGACAGGGGTCGACCGGGCGTCCCAGTACTTC,CASSPTGVDRASQYF